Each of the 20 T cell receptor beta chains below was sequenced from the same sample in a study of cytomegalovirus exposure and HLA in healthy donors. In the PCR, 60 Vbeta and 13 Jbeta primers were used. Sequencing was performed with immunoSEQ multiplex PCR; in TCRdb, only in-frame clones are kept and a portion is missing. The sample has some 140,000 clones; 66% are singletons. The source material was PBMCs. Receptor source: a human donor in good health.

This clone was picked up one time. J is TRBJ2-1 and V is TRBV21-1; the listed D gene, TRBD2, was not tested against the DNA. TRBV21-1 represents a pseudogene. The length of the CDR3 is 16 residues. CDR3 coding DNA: TGTGCCAGCAGCCCCCCGGTGGCGGGGGACTACAATGAGCAGTTCTTC. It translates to CASSPPVAGDYNEQFF.

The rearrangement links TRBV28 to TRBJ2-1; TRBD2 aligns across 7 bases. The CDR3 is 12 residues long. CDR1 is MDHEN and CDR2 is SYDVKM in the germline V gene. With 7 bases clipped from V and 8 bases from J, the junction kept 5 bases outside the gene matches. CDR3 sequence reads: CASNGRRDEQFF. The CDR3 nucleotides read TGTGCCAGCAACGGGAGGAGGGATGAGCAGTTCTTC. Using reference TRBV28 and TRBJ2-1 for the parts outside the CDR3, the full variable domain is DVKVTQSSRYLVKRTGEKVFLECVQDMDHENMFWYRQDPGLGLRLIYFSYDVKMKEKGDIPEGYSVSREKKERFSLILESASTNQTSMYLCASNGRRDEQFFGPGTRLTVL.

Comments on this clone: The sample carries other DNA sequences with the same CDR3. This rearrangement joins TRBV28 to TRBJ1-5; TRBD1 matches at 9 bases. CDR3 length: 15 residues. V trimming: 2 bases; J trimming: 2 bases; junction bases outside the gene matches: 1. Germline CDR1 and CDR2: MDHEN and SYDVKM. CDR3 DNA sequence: TGTGCCAGCAGTTTAAGACAGGGGGGCAATCAGCCCCAGCATTTT. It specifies CASSLRQGGNQPQHF.

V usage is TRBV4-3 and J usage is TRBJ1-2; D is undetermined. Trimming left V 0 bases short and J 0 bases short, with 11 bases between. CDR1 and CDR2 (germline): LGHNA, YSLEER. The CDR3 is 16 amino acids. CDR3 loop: CASSQEVQAANYGYTF. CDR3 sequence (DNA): TGCGCCAGCAGCCAAGAAGTCCAGGCAGCTAACTATGGCTACACCTTC.

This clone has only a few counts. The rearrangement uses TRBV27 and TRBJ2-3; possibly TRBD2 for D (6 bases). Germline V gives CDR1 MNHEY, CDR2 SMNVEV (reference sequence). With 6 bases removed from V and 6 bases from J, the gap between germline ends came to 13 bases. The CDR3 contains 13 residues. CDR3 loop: CASSRLEEDTQYF. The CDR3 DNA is TGTGCCAGCAGCCGACTAGAGGAGGATACGCAGTATTTT.

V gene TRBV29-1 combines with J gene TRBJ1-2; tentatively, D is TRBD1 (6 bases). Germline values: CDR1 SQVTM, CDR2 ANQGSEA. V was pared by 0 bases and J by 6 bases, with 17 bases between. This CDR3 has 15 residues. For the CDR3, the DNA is TGCAGCGTTGAAGAGGCAGGGGCCGGGGTAGATGGCTACACCTTC. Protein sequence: CSVEEAGAGVDGYTF.

The CDR3 coding sequence is TGTGCCAGCAGCTTAGACAGCGCTGCACGGCTAGATACGCAGTATTTT. Its protein product is CASSLDSAARLDTQYF. This sequence joins TRBV7-3 and TRBJ2-3; weak D call: TRBD1 (5 bases). This CDR3 has 16 amino acids. Germline CDR1 is SGHTA and CDR2 is FQGTGA. V was pared by 2 bases and J by 5 bases, with 17 bases between. Full variable domain (remainder filled in from reference TRBV7-3 and TRBJ2-3): GAGVSQTPSNKVTEKGKYVELRCDPISGHTALYWYRQSLGQGPEFLIYFQGTGAADDSGLPNDRFFAVRPEGSVSTLKIQRTERGDSAVYLCASSLDSAARLDTQYFGPGTRLTVL.

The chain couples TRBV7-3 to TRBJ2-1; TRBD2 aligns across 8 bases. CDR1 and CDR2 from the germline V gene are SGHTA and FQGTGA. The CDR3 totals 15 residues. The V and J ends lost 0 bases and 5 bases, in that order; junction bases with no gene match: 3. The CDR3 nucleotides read TGTGCCAGCAGCTTAACGCGACTAGCGAACAATGAGCAGTTCTTC. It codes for CASSLTRLANNEQFF.

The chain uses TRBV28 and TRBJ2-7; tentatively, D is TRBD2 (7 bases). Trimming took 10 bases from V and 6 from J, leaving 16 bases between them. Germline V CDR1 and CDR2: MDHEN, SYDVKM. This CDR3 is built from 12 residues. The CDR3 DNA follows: TGTGCCACCGACTGGGGGGGGCCCGAGCAGTACTTC. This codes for CATDWGGPEQYF.

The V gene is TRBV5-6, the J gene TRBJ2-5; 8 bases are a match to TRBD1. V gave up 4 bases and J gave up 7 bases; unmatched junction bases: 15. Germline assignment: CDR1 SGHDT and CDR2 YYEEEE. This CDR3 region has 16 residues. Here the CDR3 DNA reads TGTGCCAGCAGCCCCCCAGGGGGCGAGTCGGCCGGGACCCAGTACTTC. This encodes CASSPPGGESAGTQYF.

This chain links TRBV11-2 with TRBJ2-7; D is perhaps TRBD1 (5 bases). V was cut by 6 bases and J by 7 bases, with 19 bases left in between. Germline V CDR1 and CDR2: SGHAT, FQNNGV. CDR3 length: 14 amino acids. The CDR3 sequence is CASRTLQGRREQYF. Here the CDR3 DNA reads TGTGCCAGCAGAACATTGCAGGGCCGTAGGGAGCAGTACTTC.

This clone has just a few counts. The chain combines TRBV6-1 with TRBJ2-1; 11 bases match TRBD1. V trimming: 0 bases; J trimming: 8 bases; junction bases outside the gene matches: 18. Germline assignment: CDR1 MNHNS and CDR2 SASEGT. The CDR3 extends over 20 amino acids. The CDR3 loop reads CASSEAGGTGGLAGGYEQFF. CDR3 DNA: TGTGCCAGCAGTGAAGCAGGAGGGACAGGGGGTTTAGCCGGCGGTTATGAGCAGTTCTTC.

CDR3 bases: TGTGCCAGCAGCCAACAGGGTCGGGACACTGAAGCTTTCTTT. Its translation is CASSQQGRDTEAFF. This sequence joins TRBV5-4 and TRBJ1-1; D possibly corresponds to TRBD1 (6 bases). The V end lost 4 bases, the J end lost 3 bases, and 13 bases lay between the germline ends. Germline CDR1 reads SGHNT; CDR2 reads YYREEE (reference sequence). The CDR3 runs 14 residues.

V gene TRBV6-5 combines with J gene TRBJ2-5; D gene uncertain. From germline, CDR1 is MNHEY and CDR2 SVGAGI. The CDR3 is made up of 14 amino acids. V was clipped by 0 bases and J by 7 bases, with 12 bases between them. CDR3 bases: TGTGCCAGCAGTTACTCCGAGCCGGGTGGGACCCAGTACTTC. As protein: CASSYSEPGGTQYF.

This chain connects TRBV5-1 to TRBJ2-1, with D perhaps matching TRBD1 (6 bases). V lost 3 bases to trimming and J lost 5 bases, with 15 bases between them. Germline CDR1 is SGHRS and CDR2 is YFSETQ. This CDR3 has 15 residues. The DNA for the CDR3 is TGCGCCAGCAGCTCCCTACAGGGAGACGACAATGAGCAGTTCTTC. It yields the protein CASSSLQGDDNEQFF.

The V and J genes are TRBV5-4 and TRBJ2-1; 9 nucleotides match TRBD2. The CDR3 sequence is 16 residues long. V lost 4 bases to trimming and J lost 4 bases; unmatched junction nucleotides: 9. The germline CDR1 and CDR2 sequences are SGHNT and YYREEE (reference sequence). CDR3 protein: CASSRSVAGDYNEQFF. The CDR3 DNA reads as TGTGCCAGCAGCCGCTCGGTAGCGGGAGATTACAATGAGCAGTTCTTC.

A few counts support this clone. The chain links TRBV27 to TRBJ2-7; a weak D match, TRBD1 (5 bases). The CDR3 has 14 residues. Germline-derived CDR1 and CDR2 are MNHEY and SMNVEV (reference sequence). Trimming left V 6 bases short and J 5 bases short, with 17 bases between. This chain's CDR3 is CASRLAGSPNEQYF. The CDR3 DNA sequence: TGTGCCAGCAGATTAGCAGGGTCCCCCAACGAGCAGTACTTC.

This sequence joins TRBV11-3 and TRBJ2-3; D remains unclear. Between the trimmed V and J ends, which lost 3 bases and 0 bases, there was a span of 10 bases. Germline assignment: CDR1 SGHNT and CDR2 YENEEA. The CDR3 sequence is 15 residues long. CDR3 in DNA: TGTGCCAGCAGCTTTACAGCAACAAGCACAGATACGCAGTATTTT. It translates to CASSFTATSTDTQYF.

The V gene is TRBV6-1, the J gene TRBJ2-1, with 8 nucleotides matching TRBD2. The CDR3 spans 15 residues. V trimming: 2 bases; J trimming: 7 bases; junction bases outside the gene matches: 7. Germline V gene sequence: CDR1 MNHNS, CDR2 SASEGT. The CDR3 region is CASSESSGSGNEQFF. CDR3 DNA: TGTGCCAGCAGTGAATCAAGCGGGAGTGGTAATGAGCAGTTCTTC.

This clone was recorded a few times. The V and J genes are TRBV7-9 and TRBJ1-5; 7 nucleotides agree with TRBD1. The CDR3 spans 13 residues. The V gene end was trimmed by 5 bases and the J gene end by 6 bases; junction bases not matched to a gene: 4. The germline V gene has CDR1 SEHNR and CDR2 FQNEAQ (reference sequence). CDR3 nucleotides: TGTGCCAGCAGCCGGGACAGAGGTCAGCCCCAGCATTTT. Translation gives CASSRDRGQPQHF.